This T cell receptor beta chain was observed in a study of T-cell reconstitution after alpha-beta-depleted transplantation in children (dated by TCRdb to the mid-2010s). About the investigation overall: Using TCR repertoire profiling, the study quantitatively followed how T-cell immune reconstitution unfolded in children after TCRalphabeta/CD19-depleted allogeneic hematopoietic cell transplantation.

CDR1 and CDR2, per the germline V gene, are SGHRS and YFSETQ. Measured from the cysteine to the phenylalanine, the CDR3 is 16 residues long. The kept DNA is CDR3 alone, 48 bases in frame from the first base. Trimming removed 4 bases from V and 5 bases from J, leaving 21 bases between the germline ends. The receptor library was made with PCR. These reads were obtained on an Illumina HiSeq 2500. To normalize quantification of the TCRbeta repertoire, the TCR libraries were built with molecular barcoding that relied on unique molecular identifiers. TCRdb trimmed the raw reads at Q25, called clones with MiXCR and kept productive beta chains. Each CDR3 protein gets just one entry, which takes the most common genes and DNA from the rows behind it. For this sample there are about 360,000 distinct CDR3 sequences; roughly 13% appear just once. Around 4% of the sample is in the top ten clones. This clonotype was found many times. Its antigen is unknown. One base away there is no much larger clone; base qualities are not given.

The chain is made from TRBV5-1 and TRBJ1-1; the D gene cannot be resolved reliably. The specimen comprised PBMCs, sampled from the stem cell graft. The TCR was taken from a human donor who donated a stem cell graft to a child with Fanconi anemia. Here is the DNA: TGCGCCAGCAGCCTCAAACTCAGCCTTGAAGGGACTGAAGCTTTCTTT. This yields the protein CASSLKLSLEGTEAFF.